The clone carrying this T cell receptor (beta chain) was found a few times. This CDR3 spans 14 amino acids. Trimming stripped 6 bases from V and 5 bases from J, with 18 bases between. Germline V lookup: CDR1 DFQATT, CDR2 SNEGSKA (reference sequence). This sample was taken from a study of patients and donors after allogeneic stem cell transplantation. TCRdb analysed the RT-PCR reads with MiXCR anew, one entry per CDR3 protein. The table shows fewer than 200,000 distinct CDR3 sequences, with 30% occurring only once. The origin of this receptor is a human donor who was either an allogeneic HSCT recipient or a stem cell or donor lymphocyte infusion donor (not recorded which). It is not recorded whose cells these are; they may come from a transplant donor. The gene calls are TRBV20-1 and TRBJ2-3; D perhaps matches TRBD1 (5 bases). Sequencing was performed on blood, either unsorted or a sorted T cell fraction (not recorded which). The CDR3 DNA sequence: TGCAGTGCCCCCCAGGGCGTTGCGGTAGATACGCAGTATTTT. It translates to CSAPQGVAVDTQYF.